This T cell receptor beta chain comes out of a study of T cells in narcolepsy. Overall study results and limits: Blood of same and different patients, but not healthy controls, reportedly held recurring autoreactive clonotypes. Same-patient CSF and blood CD4+ T cell clonotypes included HCRT-specific and TRIB2-specific autoreactive ones.

The table came from immunoSEQ multiplex PCR; TCRdb's copy has only in-frame clones and leaves some out. The repertoire has about 27,000 clones, around nine tenths of them found once; the top ten carry around 1.1%. Trimming stripped 5 bases from V and 4 bases from J, with 8 bases between. The germline CDR1 and CDR2 sequences are MNHNS and SASEGT. This CDR3 comprises 12 residues. Remarks on this clone: Its antigen is still unknown.

The receptor comes from a human donor with narcolepsy. V is TRBV6-1 and J is TRBJ1-2; D remains ambiguous. The sample consisted of CD45RA- memory CD4+ T cells from PBMCs. CDR3: CASSSARYGYTF. The CDR3, as DNA: TGTGCCAGCAGTTCCGCTCGCTATGGCTACACCTTC.